A selection of T cell receptor beta chains follows, all from one sample in a study of blood T cell repertoires in COVID-19. Measured with immunoSEQ multiplex PCR; TCRdb has only the in-frame clones, and not every one. Of 150,000 to 200,000 clones in the sample, 70% to 90% are singletons; the top ten hold roughly 21%. The sequenced material came from peripheral blood. The receptors originated from a man aged 55 to 70 with active or convalescent COVID-19. Each CDR3 is given with its conserved first and last residue. Each record gives: clone size, D gene, J gene, V gene, CDR3 protein, CDR3 DNA. D genes are given only for firm matches. The size of a clone is reported for some rows only, either as once, few or many, or as a class for expanded clones.

NA,TRBD2,TRBJ2-1,TRBV4-1,CASSRGLAGGKAYNEQFF,TGCGCCAGCAGCCGAGGACTAGCGGGGGGCAAAGCCTACAATGAGCAGTTCTTC
NA,NA,TRBJ1-6,TRBV6-2/TRBV6-3,CASSYLGVDNSPLHF,TGTGCCAGCAGTTACTTGGGCGTCGATAATTCACCCCTCCACTTT
NA,NA,TRBJ1-1,TRBV9,CASSQGLNTEAFF,TGTGCCAGCAGCCAGGGATTGAACACTGAAGCTTTCTTT
once,TRBD1,TRBJ1-6,TRBV5-6,CASSLGAGGNNSPLHF,TGTGCCAGCAGCTTGGGAGCAGGGGGCAATAATTCACCCCTCCACTTT
NA,TRBD1,TRBJ1-6,TRBV5-1,CASRDRNNSPLHF,TGCGCCAGCAGGGACAGGAACAATTCACCCCTCCACTTT
NA,NA,TRBJ1-6,TRBV7-3,CASSPNLESPLHF,TGTGCCAGCAGCCCCAACCTGGAGTCACCCCTCCACTTT
NA,TRBD2,TRBJ2-3,TRBV6-2/TRBV6-3,CASSYSIYRGGKDTQYF,TGTGCCAGCAGTTACAGTATCTATCGGGGGGGCAAGGATACGCAGTATTTT
NA,NA,TRBJ2-7,TRBV18,CASSPSRGSEYEQYF,TGTGCCAGCTCACCTAGTCGGGGGAGCGAATACGAGCAGTACTTC
NA,NA,TRBJ1-2,TRBV5-6,CASSFQGRYVNGYTF,TGTGCCAGCAGCTTTCAGGGGCGGTATGTGAATGGCTACACCTTC
NA,TRBD1,TRBJ2-7,TRBV5-1,CASSLEQGAGEQYF,TGCGCCAGCAGCTTGGAACAGGGGGCGGGGGAGCAGTACTTC
NA,NA,TRBJ1-5,TRBV2,CASRDSYSNQPQHF,TGTGCCAGCAGGGACAGTTATAGCAATCAGCCCCAGCATTTT
NA,NA,TRBJ1-2,TRBV6-1,CASSGQKDYGYTF,TGTGCCAGCAGCGGACAGAAGGACTATGGCTACACCTTC
NA,NA,TRBJ1-2,TRBV19,CASSLGTARGYGYTF,TGTGCCAGTAGCCTGGGGACCGCCAGGGGCTATGGCTACACCTTC
few,NA,TRBJ2-1,TRBV2,CASSEGGQSNEQFF,TGTGCCAGCAGTGAAGGGGGGCAGTCCAATGAGCAGTTCTTC
NA,NA,TRBJ1-4,TRBV6-5,CASILNEKLFF,TGTGCCAGCATTCTCAATGAAAAACTGTTTTTT
once,TRBD1,TRBJ2-5,TRBV19,CASSIVYRGFQETQYF,TGTGCCAGTAGTATAGTATACAGGGGGTTCCAAGAGACCCAGTACTTC
few,TRBD1,TRBJ2-3,TRBV5-1,CASSLAATGADTQYF,TGCGCCAGCAGCTTGGCAGCGACAGGGGCAGATACGCAGTATTTT
NA,NA,TRBJ1-1,TRBV7-9,CASSLAQGRTEAFF,TGTGCCAGCAGCTTAGCTCAGGGCCGTACTGAAGCTTTCTTT
NA,TRBD1,TRBJ1-1,TRBV3-1/TRBV3-2,CASSHRDRDTEAFF,TGTGCCAGCAGCCACCGGGACAGGGACACTGAAGCTTTCTTT
NA,TRBD2,TRBJ2-1,TRBV28,CASRSGGHYNEQFF,TGTGCCAGCAGAAGCGGGGGGCACTACAATGAGCAGTTCTTC
NA,TRBD2,TRBJ2-1,TRBV27,CASSLYLAGVHEQFF,TGTGCCAGCAGTCTGTACCTAGCGGGGGTGCATGAGCAGTTCTTC
NA,TRBD1,TRBJ2-2,TRBV30,CAWSVVPSLQGYTGELFF,TGTGCCTGGAGTGTAGTACCTAGTTTACAGGGGTACACCGGGGAGCTGTTTTTT
NA,NA,TRBJ1-2,TRBV7-9,CASSRAQYSYGYTF,TGTGCCAGCAGCCGCGCCCAATACTCCTATGGCTACACCTTC
NA,NA,TRBJ2-3,TRBV7-2,CASSPQAADTQYF,TGTGCCAGCAGCCCACAAGCGGCAGATACGCAGTATTTT
NA,TRBD1,TRBJ1-1,TRBV6-5,CASKKQGRMNTEAFF,TGTGCCAGCAAGAAACAGGGGCGCATGAACACTGAAGCTTTCTTT
NA,NA,TRBJ1-1,TRBV3-1/TRBV3-2,CASSQWGPNTEAFF,TGTGCCAGCAGCCAATGGGGCCCGAACACTGAAGCTTTCTTT